This T cell receptor beta chain is drawn from a study of T cells after yellow fever vaccination. Whole-study results and caveats: Subsequent booster samples again held most clones from primary vaccination (just under 98% CD4, approximately 86% CD8).

The germline gives CDR1 SGHRS, CDR2 YFSETQ. Trimming removed 4 bases from V and 11 bases from J, with 15 bases in between. CDR3 size: 12 residues. This clonotype appeared many times. The antigen is not known. 5'RACE template switching produced TCR cDNA carrying a universal primer site and UMIs. TCRdb re-analysed the 5' RACE reads in MiXCR, keeping a single row per CDR3 protein. This table has around 250,000 distinct CDR3 sequences, roughly 4.8% appearing once. This TCR was sampled from a man in his late teens or twenties who received the YFV17D yellow fever vaccine. The material was CD4+ T cells sorted from PBMCs, obtained on the day of the yellow fever booster vaccination. The rearrangement uses TRBV5-1 and TRBJ1-1; D remains unclear. The CDR3 sequence: CASSKPQNRAFF. The DNA of the CDR3 is TGCGCCAGCAGCAAGCCCCAAAATAGGGCTTTCTTT.